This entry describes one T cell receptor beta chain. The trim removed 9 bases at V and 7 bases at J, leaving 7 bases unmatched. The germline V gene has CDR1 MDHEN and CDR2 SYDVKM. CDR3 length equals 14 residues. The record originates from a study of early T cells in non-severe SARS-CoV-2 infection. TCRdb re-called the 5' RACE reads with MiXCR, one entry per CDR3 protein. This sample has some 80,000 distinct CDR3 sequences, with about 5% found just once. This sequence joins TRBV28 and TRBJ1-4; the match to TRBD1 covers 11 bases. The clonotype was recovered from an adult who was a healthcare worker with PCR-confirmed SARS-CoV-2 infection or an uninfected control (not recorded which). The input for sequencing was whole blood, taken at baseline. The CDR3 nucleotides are TGTGCCAGTATTATGGGACAGGGGGGTGAAAAACTGTTTTTT. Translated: CASIMGQGGEKLFF.